These T cell receptor beta chains were read from a single sample in a study of blood T cell repertoires in COVID-19. Sequenced by immunoSEQ multiplex PCR; TCRdb stores in-frame clones only, minus some. Among fewer than 350,000 clones listed, approximately 84% were seen once. The specimen sequenced was peripheral blood. These receptors all come from a woman aged 30 to 39 who had recovered from COVID-19. Both conserved end residues are part of each CDR3. The D gene is left open where the match is weak. Size is omitted from some rows. Given values are once, few, many or a class for expanded clones.

size | D | J | V | CDR3 | DNA
NA | NA | TRBJ1-2 | TRBV19 | CASSMRANYGYTF | TGTGCCAGTAGTATGCGGGCTAACTATGGCTACACCTTC
NA | NA | TRBJ1-5 | TRBV27 | CASSFIGGNQPQHF | TGTGCCAGCAGTTTCATAGGGGGCAATCAGCCCCAGCATTTT
NA | TRBD1 | TRBJ1-6 | TRBV28 | CASSSGQLGDSPLHF | TGTGCCAGCAGTTCGGGACAGCTGGGGGATTCACCCCTCCACTTT
NA | TRBD2 | TRBJ2-1 | TRBV20-1 | CSASGGLADNEQFF | TGCAGTGCTAGTGGGGGACTAGCAGACAATGAGCAGTTCTTC
NA | NA | TRBJ2-2 | TRBV6-5 | CAGGGLKGPTGELFF | TGTGCCGGGGGGGGCCTTAAGGGCCCCACCGGGGAGCTGTTTTTT
NA | TRBD1 | TRBJ2-7 | TRBV19 | CASSIRTGGVSYEQYF | TGTGCCAGTAGTATCCGGACAGGGGGGGTTTCCTACGAGCAGTACTTC
NA | NA | TRBJ2-3 | TRBV9 | CASSVAGSTDTQYF | TGTGCCAGCAGCGTAGCGGGGAGCACAGATACGCAGTATTTT
NA | NA | TRBJ2-3 | TRBV6-5 | CASGHEGDTQYF | TGTGCCAGCGGGCACGAGGGAGATACGCAGTATTTT
NA | TRBD1 | TRBJ2-1 | TRBV11-2 | CASRPIGQGGEQFF | TGTGCCAGCAGACCGATTGGACAGGGCGGTGAGCAGTTCTTC
NA | TRBD1 | TRBJ1-2 | TRBV11-2 | CASSFGTGGWGYTF | TGTGCCAGCAGCTTCGGGACAGGGGGCTGGGGCTACACCTTC
NA | TRBD1 | TRBJ1-1 | TRBV6-2/TRBV6-3 | CASSPDRGSAFF | TGTGCCAGCAGCCCCGACAGGGGAAGTGCTTTCTTT
NA | NA | TRBJ2-7 | TRBV28 | CASSFPTYEQYF | TGTGCCAGCAGTTTTCCAACCTACGAGCAGTACTTC
NA | NA | TRBJ2-2 | TRBV3-1/TRBV3-2 | CASSQVGRGFTGELFF | TGTGCCAGCAGCCAAGTGGGCCGGGGGTTCACCGGGGAGCTGTTTTTT
NA | NA | TRBJ1-5 | TRBV6-1 | CASSEDGWALSEPQHF | TGTGCCAGCAGTGAAGATGGGTGGGCCCTATCGGAGCCCCAGCATTTT
NA | NA | TRBJ2-4 | TRBV10-3 | CAISELGRDGIQYF | TGTGCCATCAGTGAGTTGGGCAGGGATGGCATTCAGTACTTC
NA | NA | TRBJ2-7 | TRBV18 | CASSLARTAKDEQYF | TGTGCCAGCTCACTTGCCCGGACAGCGAAGGACGAGCAGTACTTC
once | NA | TRBJ1-2 | TRBV13 | CASSLGDGYTF | TGTGCCAGCAGCTTAGGCGATGGCTACACCTTC
once | NA | TRBJ2-7 | TRBV4-1 | CASSHSPGYEQYF | TGCGCCAGCAGCCATTCACCGGGCTACGAGCAGTACTTC